Presented here are 19 T cell receptor beta chains from one specimen sequenced in a study of blood T cell repertoires in COVID-19. Produced via immunoSEQ multiplex PCR; TCRdb's table is partial and in-frame only. Of about 130,000 clones in the sample, roughly 91% were seen once. Sequenced input: peripheral blood. These receptors came from a man in his sixties with COVID-19, enrolled during active disease.

The chain recombines TRBV9 with TRBJ2-2; tentatively, D is TRBD1 (5 bases). Germline values: CDR1 SGDLS, CDR2 YYNGEE. Trimming took off 0 bases at V and 1 base at J, with 7 bases between the two ends. The CDR3 spans 15 residues. As DNA, the CDR3 is TGTGCCAGCAGCGTAGGGACACAGAACACCGGGGAGCTGTTTTTT. This codes for CASSVGTQNTGELFF.

This chain connects TRBV3-1 (or the pseudogene TRBV3-2) to TRBJ2-5, with D tentatively TRBD2 (5 bases). The CDR3 is 15 residues long. Germline CDR1 reads LGHDT; CDR2 reads YNNKEL (reference sequence). Trimming removed 2 bases from V and 3 bases from J, with 13 bases in between. The chain's CDR3 is CASSQTRGPEETQYF. For the CDR3, the DNA is TGTGCCAGCAGCCAAACTCGAGGGCCCGAAGAGACCCAGTACTTC.

The chain recombines TRBV18 with TRBJ2-1; D unclear. Looked up from germline, CDR1 is KGHSH and CDR2 is LQKENI. The CDR3 has 12 amino acids. Trimming removed 3 bases from V and 9 bases from J, with 9 bases in between. The CDR3 DNA sequence: TGTGCCAGCTCACCGTTGAGTGGTGAGCAGTTCTTC. It encodes CASSPLSGEQFF.

This chain connects TRBV10-3 to TRBJ2-3, with D possibly matching TRBD1 (6 bases). The ends were cut back, 2 bases at V and 5 bases at J, with 11 bases in the middle. The germline V gene encodes CDR1 ENHRY and CDR2 SYGVKD. The CDR3 length is 14 residues. The CDR3 DNA follows: TGTGCCATCAGTGAGCTAACAGGGAGAGATACGCAGTATTTT. It specifies CAISELTGRDTQYF.

This clone appeared a single time. The chain couples TRBV7-9 to TRBJ2-1, with TRBD2 identical over 7 bases. V lost 5 bases, J lost 8 bases, and 12 bases stayed unmatched. CDR3 length: 15 amino acids. The germline V gene has CDR1 SEHNR and CDR2 FQNEAQ (reference sequence). CDR3 sequence: CASSPLTGLSHEQFF. DNA of the CDR3: TGTGCCAGCAGCCCCCTCACGGGACTATCACATGAGCAGTTCTTC.

This chain connects TRBV19 to TRBJ1-2, with 7 bases aligning to TRBD1. CDR3 size: 13 residues. Germline CDR1 reads LNHDA; CDR2 reads SQIVND (reference sequence). The J segment lost 2 bases and the V segment lost 6 bases, leaving 3 bases of the junction unmatched. Written as DNA, the CDR3 is TGTGCCAGTAGATGGGGACAGAACTATGGCTACACCTTC. Translating it yields CASRWGQNYGYTF.

The rearrangement joins TRBV5-1 to TRBJ1-1; 9 nucleotides match TRBD1. This CDR3 spans 15 amino acids. Per germline, CDR1 SGHRS and CDR2 YFSETQ. V gave up 2 bases and J gave up 4 bases; unmatched junction bases: 6. The CDR3 DNA is TGCGCCAGCAGCTTTACAGGGGGCCGGGGCACTGAAGCTTTCTTT. Translating it yields CASSFTGGRGTEAFF. Supplemented by reference TRBV5-1 and TRBJ1-1, the full variable domain reads KAGVTQTPRYLIKTRGQQVTLSCSPISGHRSVSWYQQTPGQGLQFLFEYFSETQRNKGNFPGRFSGRQFSNSRSEMNVSTLELGDSALYLCASSFTGGRGTEAFFGQGTRLTVV.

The chain uses TRBV24-1 and TRBJ2-5, with TRBD1 matching 9 bases. The V gene's germline CDR1 is KGHDR and CDR2 SFDVKD. Trimming cost V 6 bases and J 5 bases; bases outside gene matches: 6. This CDR3 spans 14 amino acids. The chain's CDR3 is CATSSDRGGETQYF. CDR3 sequence (DNA): TGTGCCACCAGTTCGGACAGGGGAGGGGAGACCCAGTACTTC.

This clone was seen only once. The V gene is TRBV6-5, the J gene TRBJ2-1; 8 nucleotides line up with TRBD1. The V and J ends lost 10 bases and 1 base, in that order; junction bases with no gene match: 9. This CDR3 is 15 amino acids long. Germline lookup yields CDR1 MNHEY and CDR2 SVGAGI. DNA of the CDR3: TGTGCCACCAGGAAGACAGGGGCTTCCTACAATGAGCAGTTCTTC. Its protein is CATRKTGASYNEQFF.

For the CDR3, the DNA is TGTGCCAGCAGCCGTCCGTTGGTGGGGGCGGACACCGGGGAGCTGTTTTTT. This encodes CASSRPLVGADTGELFF. The V gene is TRBV6-2 or TRBV6-3, the J gene TRBJ2-2; D is possibly TRBD1 (6 bases). The CDR3 is 17 amino acids. Trimming removed 6 bases from V and 3 bases from J, with 20 bases in between. Germline-derived CDR1 and CDR2 are MNHEY and SVGEGT.

V gene TRBV5-5 combines with J gene TRBJ1-3; D unresolved. This CDR3 has 15 residues. V was trimmed by 4 bases and J by 0 bases, leaving 11 bases between them. Germline CDR1 SGHKS, CDR2 YYEKEE (reference sequence). The chain's CDR3 is CASSPQEISGNTIYF. CDR3 coding DNA: TGTGCCAGCAGCCCTCAGGAAATCTCTGGAAACACCATATATTTT.

The V gene is TRBV7-8, the J gene TRBJ1-6; D ambiguous. The CDR3 spans 16 residues. Trimming left V 8 bases short and J 5 bases short, with 19 bases between. Germline values: CDR1 SGHVS, CDR2 FQNEAQ. The CDR3 sequence is CASRNRRRKDNSPLHF. The CDR3 nucleotides read TGTGCCAGCCGCAACCGAAGGAGGAAGGATAATTCACCCCTCCACTTT.

The chain carries TRBV28 and TRBJ1-5; TRBD1 aligns across 10 bases. Germline-derived CDR1 and CDR2 are MDHEN and SYDVKM. Trimming cost V 5 bases and J 3 bases; bases outside gene matches: 7. This CDR3 contains 16 residues. The CDR3 DNA reads TGTGCCAGCAGTCCCTCCGGACAGGGGGACAATCAGCCCCAGCATTTT. This encodes CASSPSGQGDNQPQHF.

The chain links TRBV5-6 to TRBJ1-4, with TRBD1 identical over 7 bases. V dropped 3 bases and J dropped 7; count of bases not matched to a gene: 9. CDR1 is SGHDT and CDR2 is YYEEEE in the germline V gene. The CDR3 contains 15 residues. The CDR3 DNA sequence: TGTGCCAGCAGCTCGTACAGGGGTTTAGGTGAAAAACTGTTTTTT. Its translation: CASSSYRGLGEKLFF.

V gene TRBV10-3 combines with J gene TRBJ1-3, with D possibly matching TRBD1 (5 bases). CDR3 length: 13 amino acids. CDR1 ENHRY and CDR2 SYGVKD come from the germline V gene. Trimming pared 11 bases from V and 0 bases from J, leaving 11 bases between. The CDR3 loop reads CASRGNSGNTIYF. For the CDR3, the DNA is TGTGCCTCTAGGGGAAACTCTGGAAACACCATATATTTT.

The chain links TRBV30 to TRBJ1-2; no firm D call. This CDR3 is 12 amino acids long. With 3 bases removed from V and 8 bases from J, the gap between germline ends came to 13 bases. Germline V gives CDR1 GTSNPN, CDR2 SVGIG (reference sequence). In DNA, the CDR3 is TGTGCCTGGAGAATGGTCCGTGGCGGCTACACCTTC. This encodes CAWRMVRGGYTF.

The V and J genes are TRBV5-8 and TRBJ1-1; 7 nucleotides agree with TRBD1. This CDR3 comprises 14 residues. Germline CDR1 is SGHTS and CDR2 is YDEGEE. J gave up 1 base and V 4 bases, and 4 bases lay outside the gene matches. The CDR3 protein is CASSPDRRNTEAFF. CDR3 coding DNA: TGTGCCAGCAGCCCGGACAGGCGGAACACTGAAGCTTTCTTT. The full variable domain, in which reference TRBV5-8 and TRBJ1-1 provide the parts outside the CDR3, is EAGVTQSPTHLIKTRGQQATLRCSPISGHTSVYWYQQALGLGLQFLLWYDEGEERNRGNFPPRFSGRQFPNYSSELNVNALELEDSALYLCASSPDRRNTEAFFGQGTRLTVV.

The chain is built from TRBV27 and TRBJ2-3, with TRBD1 matching over 8 bases. CDR1 is MNHEY and CDR2 is SMNVEV in the germline V gene (reference sequence). The CDR3 loop spans 15 amino acids. With 8 bases clipped from V and 3 bases from J, the junction kept 10 bases outside the gene matches. The CDR3 nucleotides read TGTGCCAGCGGCGATACAGGGGGGAGTACAGATACGCAGTATTTT. Its translation is CASGDTGGSTDTQYF.

The chain joins TRBV19 to TRBJ1-2, with 7 bases that match TRBD1. Germline CDR1 is LNHDA and CDR2 is SQIVND (reference sequence). This CDR3 is built from 12 residues. CDR3 sequence: CVVTDRAGGYTF. CDR3 DNA: TGTGTGGTCACCGACAGGGCTGGTGGCTACACCTTC.